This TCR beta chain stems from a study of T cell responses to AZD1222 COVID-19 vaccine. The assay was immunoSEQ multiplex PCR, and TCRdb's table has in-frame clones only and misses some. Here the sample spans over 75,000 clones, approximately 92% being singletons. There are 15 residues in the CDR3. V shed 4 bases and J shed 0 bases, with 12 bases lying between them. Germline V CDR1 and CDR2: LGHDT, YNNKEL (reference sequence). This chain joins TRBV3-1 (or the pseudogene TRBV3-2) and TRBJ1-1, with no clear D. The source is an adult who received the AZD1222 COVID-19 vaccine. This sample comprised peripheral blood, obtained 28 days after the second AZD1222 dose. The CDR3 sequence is CASSPHTELNTEAFF. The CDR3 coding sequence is TGTGCCAGCAGCCCTCATACGGAGCTGAACACTGAAGCTTTCTTT.